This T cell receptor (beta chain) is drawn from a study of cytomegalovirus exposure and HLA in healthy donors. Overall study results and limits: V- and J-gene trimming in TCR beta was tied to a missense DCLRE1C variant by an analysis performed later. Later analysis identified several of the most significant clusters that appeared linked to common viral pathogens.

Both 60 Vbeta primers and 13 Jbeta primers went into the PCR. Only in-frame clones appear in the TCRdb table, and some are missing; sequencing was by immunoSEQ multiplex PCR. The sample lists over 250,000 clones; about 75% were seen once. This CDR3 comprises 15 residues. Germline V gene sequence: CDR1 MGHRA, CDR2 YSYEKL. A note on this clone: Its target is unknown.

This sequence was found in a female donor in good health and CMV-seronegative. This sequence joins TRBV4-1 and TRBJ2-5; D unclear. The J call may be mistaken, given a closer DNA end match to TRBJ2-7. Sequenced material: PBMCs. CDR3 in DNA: TGCGCCAGCAGCCAAGAGAGTGTGGGCTCCTACGAGCAGTACTTC. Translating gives CASSQESVGSYEQYF.